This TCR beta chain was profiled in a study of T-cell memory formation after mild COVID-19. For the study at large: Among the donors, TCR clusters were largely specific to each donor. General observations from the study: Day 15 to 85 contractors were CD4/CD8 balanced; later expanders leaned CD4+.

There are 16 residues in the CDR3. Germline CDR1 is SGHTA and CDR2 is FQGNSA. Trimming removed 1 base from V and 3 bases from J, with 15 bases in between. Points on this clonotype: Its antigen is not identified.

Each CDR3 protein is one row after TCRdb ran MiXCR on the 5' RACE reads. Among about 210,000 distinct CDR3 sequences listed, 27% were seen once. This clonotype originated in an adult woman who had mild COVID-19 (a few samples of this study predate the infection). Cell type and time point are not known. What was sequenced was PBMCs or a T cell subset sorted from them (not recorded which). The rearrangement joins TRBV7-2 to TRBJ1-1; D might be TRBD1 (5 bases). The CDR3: CASSLGFGGGDTEAFF. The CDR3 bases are TGTGCCAGCAGCTTAGGGTTCGGGGGAGGAGACACTGAAGCTTTCTTT.